This is a list of T cell receptor beta chains from one sample in a study of metastatic and nonmetastatic thyroid tumors. TCRdb redid the clone calls on the PCR reads using MiXCR. Of 30,000 to 40,000 clones in the sample, roughly 20% are singletons; the top ten hold less than 4%. Sequencing was performed on tumor tissue. Receptors originate from a male donor with papillary thyroid cancer or a benign thyroid nodule (not recorded which). Some clones in this sample may be carry-over from other donors' samples. The CDR3 runs from the conserved cysteine through the conserved F or W. The order of the fields is D gene, clone size, V gene, J gene, CDR3 DNA, CDR3 protein. The D gene is left open where the match is weak. The listing skips clone size in some rows; elsewhere it reads once, few, many or a size class.

D gene: -
clone size: many
V gene: TRBV28
J gene: TRBJ2-5
CDR3 DNA: TGTGCCAGCTCTGGTAATATACGGACCCAGTACTTC
CDR3 protein: CASSGNIRTQYF

D gene: -
clone size: -
V gene: TRBV5-1
J gene: TRBJ2-7
CDR3 DNA: TGCGCCAGCAGCAAATTTAGCGGCCCCTACGAGCAGTACTTC
CDR3 protein: CASSKFSGPYEQYF

D gene: -
clone size: many
V gene: TRBV19
J gene: TRBJ1-2
CDR3 DNA: TGTGCCAGTAGACCTTCGGGGACCTATGGCTACACCTTC
CDR3 protein: CASRPSGTYGYTF

D gene: -
clone size: -
V gene: TRBV30
J gene: TRBJ2-7
CDR3 DNA: TGTGCCCGCCTTTTTTTGCGGGACTACGAGCAGTACTTC
CDR3 protein: CARLFLRDYEQYF

D gene: TRBD2
clone size: many
V gene: TRBV5-6
J gene: TRBJ2-7
CDR3 DNA: TGTGCCAGCAGCTTAATCTCGGGAGGGCCCTACAAGCAGTACTTC
CDR3 protein: CASSLISGGPYKQYF

D gene: -
clone size: -
V gene: TRBV5-1
J gene: TRBJ1-1
CDR3 DNA: TGCGCCAGCATCTTCGGACGGCTTTTGAACACTGAAGCTTTCTTT
CDR3 protein: CASIFGRLLNTEAFF

D gene: -
clone size: many
V gene: TRBV9
J gene: TRBJ2-6
CDR3 DNA: TGTGCCAGCAGCGTGATCAACTCTGGGGCCAACGTCCTGACTTTC
CDR3 protein: CASSVINSGANVLTF

D gene: -
clone size: many
V gene: TRBV5-1
J gene: TRBJ2-3
CDR3 DNA: TGCGCCAGCAGCTCGGGTGCAAGTACTGGCACAGATACGCAGTATTTT
CDR3 protein: CASSSGASTGTDTQYF

D gene: -
clone size: -
V gene: TRBV30
J gene: TRBJ1-1
CDR3 DNA: TGTGCCTGGAGGTATGGGGGCGCAGGGGCTTTCTTT
CDR3 protein: CAWRYGGAGAFF

D gene: -
clone size: -
V gene: TRBV28
J gene: TRBJ1-1
CDR3 DNA: TGTGCCAGCGCTGAGCCCCAGGTGGGGAACCCAGAAGCTTTCTTT
CDR3 protein: CASAEPQVGNPEAFF

D gene: -
clone size: few
V gene: TRBV19
J gene: TRBJ1-5
CDR3 DNA: TGTGCCAGTAGCAGGTCCCAAGGCAATCAGCCCCAGCATTTT
CDR3 protein: CASSRSQGNQPQHF

D gene: TRBD1
clone size: -
V gene: TRBV20-1
J gene: TRBJ1-1
CDR3 DNA: TGCAGTGCTCGCAAAGGACAGGGTGGGGCTGAAGCTTTCTTT
CDR3 protein: CSARKGQGGAEAFF

D gene: -
clone size: -
V gene: TRBV5-6
J gene: TRBJ1-6
CDR3 DNA: TGTGCCAGCAGCTTGGCAGGGGCCGGTTCACCCCTCCACTTT
CDR3 protein: CASSLAGAGSPLHF

D gene: -
clone size: many
V gene: TRBV20-1
J gene: TRBJ2-6
CDR3 DNA: TGCAGCGCTAGGGACGGCTCCTCTGGGGCCAACGTCCTGACTTTC
CDR3 protein: CSARDGSSGANVLTF

D gene: TRBD2
clone size: -
V gene: TRBV11-2
J gene: TRBJ2-7
CDR3 DNA: TGTGCCAGCAGCATGACTAGCGGGAGGTTTAGGTACGAGCAGTACTTC
CDR3 protein: CASSMTSGRFRYEQYF

D gene: -
clone size: -
V gene: TRBV18
J gene: TRBJ1-2
CDR3 DNA: TGTGCCAGCTCCCCGGCGGGGGGGCAGATTGGCTACACCTTC
CDR3 protein: CASSPAGGQIGYTF

D gene: -
clone size: -
V gene: TRBV30
J gene: TRBJ1-2
CDR3 DNA: TGTGCCTGGAGTGACTTGCCCTATGGCTACACCTTC
CDR3 protein: CAWSDLPYGYTF

D gene: TRBD2
clone size: medium-sized
V gene: TRBV5-1
J gene: TRBJ2-7
CDR3 DNA: TGCGCCAGCAGCTTGGAAAGCGGGAGGTCCTACGAGCAGTACTTC
CDR3 protein: CASSLESGRSYEQYF

D gene: -
clone size: many
V gene: TRBV7-2
J gene: TRBJ1-1
CDR3 DNA: TGTGCCAGCAGCTCAACAGGGATGAACACTGAAGCTTTCTTT
CDR3 protein: CASSSTGMNTEAFF

D gene: -
clone size: -
V gene: TRBV27
J gene: TRBJ2-3
CDR3 DNA: TGTGCCAGCAGTTTGGTTGGGCTCACAGATACGCAGTATTTT
CDR3 protein: CASSLVGLTDTQYF

D gene: -
clone size: many
V gene: TRBV11-2
J gene: TRBJ2-7
CDR3 DNA: TGTGCCAGCAGCTTAGTCCAGGCCTACGAGCAGTACTTC
CDR3 protein: CASSLVQAYEQYF

D gene: -
clone size: many
V gene: TRBV11-2
J gene: TRBJ2-3
CDR3 DNA: TGTGCCAGCAGCTTAGATCAGACTAGCACAGATACGCAGTATTTT
CDR3 protein: CASSLDQTSTDTQYF

D gene: TRBD1
clone size: many
V gene: TRBV4-2
J gene: TRBJ2-7
CDR3 DNA: TGTGCCAGCAGCCAAGTGGGACAGGGGGATTACGAGCAGTACTTC
CDR3 protein: CASSQVGQGDYEQYF

D gene: -
clone size: many
V gene: TRBV5-1
J gene: TRBJ2-5
CDR3 DNA: TGCGCCAGCAGCTCGGCTGACTTC
CDR3 protein: CASSSADF

D gene: TRBD2
clone size: many
V gene: TRBV20-1
J gene: TRBJ2-4
CDR3 DNA: TGCAGTGCTAGAGATGCGACTAGCGGGAGCAGGGCCAAAAACATTCAGTACTTC
CDR3 protein: CSARDATSGSRAKNIQYF

D gene: TRBD1
clone size: many
V gene: TRBV12-3/TRBV12-4
J gene: TRBJ2-5
CDR3 DNA: TGTGCCAGCAGCCCAGGGACAGGCACCCAAGAGACCCAGTACTTC
CDR3 protein: CASSPGTGTQETQYF

D gene: -
clone size: many
V gene: TRBV6-6
J gene: TRBJ1-2
CDR3 DNA: TGTGCCAGCAGTTATCGATGGGGGGTGAACTATGGCTACACCTTC
CDR3 protein: CASSYRWGVNYGYTF

D gene: TRBD1
clone size: -
V gene: TRBV11-2
J gene: TRBJ2-2
CDR3 DNA: TGTGCCAGCAGCTTAAGGCAGGGGGCGCGCACCGGGGAGCTGTTTTTT
CDR3 protein: CASSLRQGARTGELFF

D gene: TRBD1
clone size: many
V gene: TRBV5-5
J gene: TRBJ1-1
CDR3 DNA: TGTGCCAGCAGCTTCCGGACAGGGGCGAACACTGAAGCTTTCTTT
CDR3 protein: CASSFRTGANTEAFF

D gene: -
clone size: medium-sized
V gene: TRBV28
J gene: TRBJ2-7
CDR3 DNA: TGTGCCAGCAGTTTGACGGCTCCCTACGAGCAGTACTTC
CDR3 protein: CASSLTAPYEQYF

D gene: -
clone size: many
V gene: TRBV3-1
J gene: TRBJ1-4
CDR3 DNA: TGTGCCAGCAGCCCCTGGGGAGCAGGGCGAGATAATGAAAAACTGTTTTTT
CDR3 protein: CASSPWGAGRDNEKLFF

D gene: TRBD2
clone size: -
V gene: TRBV19
J gene: TRBJ2-3
CDR3 DNA: TGTGCCAGTAGTTGTACTAGCGGGCGCACAGATACGCAGTATTTT
CDR3 protein: CASSCTSGRTDTQYF

D gene: -
clone size: -
V gene: TRBV18
J gene: TRBJ2-5
CDR3 DNA: TGTGCCAGCTCACCAGTGCCGGGCGAGACCCAGTACTTC
CDR3 protein: CASSPVPGETQYF

D gene: TRBD2
clone size: many
V gene: TRBV3-1
J gene: TRBJ2-1
CDR3 DNA: TGTGCCAGCAGCCAACTAGCGGGAGCGATCAATGAGCAGTTCTTC
CDR3 protein: CASSQLAGAINEQFF

D gene: TRBD1
clone size: many
V gene: TRBV9
J gene: TRBJ2-5
CDR3 DNA: TGTGCCAGCAGCACAACAGGGGGCCGTAAAGAGACCCAGTACTTC
CDR3 protein: CASSTTGGRKETQYF

D gene: -
clone size: many
V gene: TRBV5-1
J gene: TRBJ1-1
CDR3 DNA: TGCGCCAGCAGCCTCCGGGACCAGGGCACTGAAGCTTTCTTT
CDR3 protein: CASSLRDQGTEAFF

D gene: -
clone size: many
V gene: TRBV19
J gene: TRBJ2-3
CDR3 DNA: TGTGCCAGTAGTTGGCTAGCGACAGATACGCAGTATTTT
CDR3 protein: CASSWLATDTQYF

D gene: -
clone size: -
V gene: TRBV5-1
J gene: TRBJ2-7
CDR3 DNA: TGCGCCAGCAGCTTGGATGCGGACGGTTACGAGCAGTACTTC
CDR3 protein: CASSLDADGYEQYF

D gene: -
clone size: medium-sized
V gene: TRBV6-1
J gene: TRBJ2-7
CDR3 DNA: TGTGCCAGCAGTGAACTTTCGAGCTCCTACGAGCAGTACTTC
CDR3 protein: CASSELSSSYEQYF

D gene: -
clone size: -
V gene: TRBV11-2
J gene: TRBJ2-1
CDR3 DNA: TGTGCCAGCAGGTACCAATCTTACAATGAGCAGTTCTTC
CDR3 protein: CASRYQSYNEQFF